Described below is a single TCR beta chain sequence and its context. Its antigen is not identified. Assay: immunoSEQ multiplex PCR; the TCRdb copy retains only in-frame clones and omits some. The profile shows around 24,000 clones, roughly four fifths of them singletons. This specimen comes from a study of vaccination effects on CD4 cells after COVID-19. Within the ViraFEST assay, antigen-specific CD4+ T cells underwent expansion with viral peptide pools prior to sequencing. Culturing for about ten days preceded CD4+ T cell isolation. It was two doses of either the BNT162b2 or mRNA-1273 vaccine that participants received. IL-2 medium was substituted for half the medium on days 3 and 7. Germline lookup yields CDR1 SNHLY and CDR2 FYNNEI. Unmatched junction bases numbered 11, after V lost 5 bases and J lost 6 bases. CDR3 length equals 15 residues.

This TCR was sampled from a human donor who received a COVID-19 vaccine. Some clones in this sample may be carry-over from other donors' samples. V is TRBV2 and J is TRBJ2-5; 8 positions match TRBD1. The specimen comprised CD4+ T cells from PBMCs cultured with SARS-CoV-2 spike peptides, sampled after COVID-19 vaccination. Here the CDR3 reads CASSFLDRGGQTQYF. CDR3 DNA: TGTGCCAGCAGTTTTCTCGACAGGGGTGGACAGACCCAGTACTTC.